The 28 T cell receptor beta chains presented below share a single source sample, sequenced in a study of tumor and adjacent non-tumor tissue in lung cancer. TCRbeta libraries were built with three rounds of nested PCR, modified from ARM-PCR. TCRdb redid the calling of the multiplex PCR reads with MiXCR, one entry per CDR3 protein. Among 90,000 to 100,000 distinct CDR3 sequences, roughly 78% were seen once, and the ten largest hold roughly 29%. The template was RNA from unsorted bulk tissue. The normal lung tissue was taken more than 3 cm from the tumor edge. The sequenced sample was distant non-tumor lung tissue. Receptors were obtained from a man between 60 and 75 years old with small cell lung cancer.

This clonotype appeared a single time. The chain carries TRBV11-2 and TRBJ2-1; D is perhaps TRBD1 or TRBD2 (5 bases each). The CDR3 is 13 amino acids. V was pared by 2 bases and J by 10 bases, with 12 bases between. Germline CDR1 SGHAT, CDR2 FQNNGV. Here the CDR3 DNA reads TGTGCCAGCAGCTTACAAGGGGACGACGAGCAGTTCTTC. Its protein product is CASSLQGDDEQFF.

To note about this clonotype: Because it lacks the conserved phenylalanine or tryptophan at the end, this CDR3 is likely a read error. This chain links TRBV29-1 with TRBJ1-1; D gene unclear. CDR1 and CDR2 from the germline V gene are SQVTM and ANQGSEA. The CDR3 is 14 residues long. The DNA of the CDR3 is TGTAGCGCCGAAAAGGACGGTATGGAGACTGATGCTTTCCTT. Protein sequence: CSAEKDGMETDAFL.

With regard to this clonotype: This may be a read error, as it is one base from a much larger clone. V is TRBV30 and J is TRBJ2-3; D remains ambiguous. The CDR3 loop spans 12 amino acids. Per germline, CDR1 GTSNPN and CDR2 SVGIG (reference sequence). Here the CDR3 DNA reads TGTGCCTGGAGACCGTTCACAGATAGGCAGTATTTT. As protein: CAWRPFTDRQYF.

A word on this clonotype: The junction departs from the called germline gene at one end, perhaps through a read error. The chain uses TRBV11-2 and TRBJ2-3; weak D call: TRBD1 (6 bases). This CDR3 comprises 13 residues. Germline assignment: CDR1 SGHAT and CDR2 FQNNGV. The CDR3 loop is CVSSLDWTERQYF. The CDR3 nucleotides read TGTGTCAGCAGCTTAGACTGGACAGAAAGGCAGTATTTT.

Of note for this clonotype: This sequence may be a read error, since a much larger clone differs from it by one base. J is TRBJ1-2 and V is TRBV20-1, with D hard to call. Per germline, CDR1 DFQATT and CDR2 SNEGSKA (reference sequence). CDR3 length: 11 residues. Trimming pared 8 bases from V and 6 bases from J, leaving 13 bases between. CDR3 sequence reads: CSTPTRNGYTF. The CDR3 nucleotides are TGCAGTACTCCCACCCGGAATGGCTACACCTTC.

A remark on this clonotype: At one of its ends the junction is not consistent with the germline gene, which may arise from a read error. The chain combines TRBV11-1 with TRBJ2-1, with D possibly being TRBD2 (5 bases). The germline gives CDR1 SGHAT, CDR2 FQDESV (reference sequence). This CDR3 comprises 15 residues. CDR3 bases: TGTGCCAGCATCTTAGAGAGGAGGACCTACAATGTGCAGTTCTTC. Translation: CASILERRTYNVQFF.

Ten or more counts support this clonotype. The J gene is TRBJ2-5, the V gene TRBV5-1, with 7 bases lining up with TRBD2. The CDR3 extends over 13 amino acids. CDR1 is SGHRS, CDR2 YFSETQ, per germline. The J segment lost 5 bases and the V segment lost 4 bases, leaving 5 bases of the junction unmatched. Written as DNA, the CDR3 is TGCGCCAGCAGCCCACTAGCGTCGGAGACCCAGTACTTC. This gives the protein CASSPLASETQYF.

This clonotype appeared many times. The chain carries TRBV6-1 and TRBJ1-1; no definite D call. Looked up from germline, CDR1 is MNHNS and CDR2 is SASEGT. This CDR3 comprises 13 residues. V lost 8 bases and J 4 bases, leaving 14 bases between the germline ends. CDR3 residues: CASSAVIGTEAFF. Written as DNA, the CDR3 is TGTGCCAGCTCTGCCGTTATTGGCACTGAAGCTTTCTTT.

A single count supports this clonotype. This chain joins TRBV10-2 and TRBJ2-3, with D hard to call. CDR1 and CDR2 (germline): WSHSY, SAAADI. V lost 10 bases, J lost 4 bases, and 15 bases lay in between. This CDR3 has 13 residues. DNA of the CDR3: TGCGCCATCGGAGACCCAAGAGCAGATACGCAGTATTTT. Residues: CAIGDPRADTQYF.

Turning to this clonotype: The junction departs from the called germline gene at one end, perhaps through a read error. The chain joins TRBV20-1 to TRBJ2-5; 9 bases map to TRBD1. CDR3 size: 16 residues. The germline V gene encodes CDR1 DFQATT and CDR2 SNEGSKA (reference sequence). The CDR3 nucleotides are TGCAGTGCTAGAGACCTACGACAGGGGGGACTGGAGACCCTGTACTTC. Translation: CSARDLRQGGLETLYF.

Comments on this clonotype: The missing conserved phenylalanine or tryptophan at the end of this CDR3 makes a read error likely. The DNA is omitted, as the CDR3 cannot be located on it reliably, and the CDR3 follows TCRdb's listing. This chain uses TRBV6-1 with TRBJ2-1; the table's D call of TRBD2 was not tested on the DNA. The CDR3 extends over 14 residues, inclusive of both ends. Germline CDR1 is MNHNS and CDR2 is SASEGT. CDR3 residues: CASIFSGSRNEQFL.

A remark on this clonotype: A read error is likely, as this CDR3 ends without the conserved phenylalanine or tryptophan. The chain joins TRBV11-3 to TRBJ2-3, with D tentatively TRBD1 or TRBD2 (5 bases each). Germline values: CDR1 SGHNT, CDR2 YENEEA. The CDR3 totals 15 residues. CDR3 protein: CASSPSSGETDMQYS. The CDR3 coding sequence is TGTGCCAGCAGCCCCTCTTCCGGGGAGACAGATATGCAGTATTCT.

As to this clonotype: One junction end does not reproduce the germline sequence, and a read error may be involved. The V call is TRBV11-2, the J call TRBJ2-5; 10 bases line up with TRBD1. This CDR3 comprises 15 residues. Germline V gene lookup returns CDR1 SGHAT and CDR2 FQNNGV. The CDR3, as DNA: TGTGCCAGCAGTTTAGCTCGACAGGGGGCAGGGCCCCACTACTTC. This sequence encodes CASSLARQGAGPHYF.

Regarding this clonotype: The CDR3 does not end in the conserved phenylalanine or tryptophan, so this is likely a read error. The chain joins TRBV6-1 to TRBJ2-2; TRBD1 might be the D (7 bases). The length of the CDR3 is 15 residues. The germline V gene encodes CDR1 MNHNS and CDR2 SASEGT. CDR3 DNA sequence: TGTGCCAGTAGTGAGACTAGGGGGCAAGTCGGGGGGCTGTTTTCT. Its translation: CASSETRGQVGGLFS.

Comment on this clonotype: The CDR3 ends on some other residue instead of the conserved phenylalanine or tryptophan, so this is likely a read error. This rearrangement joins TRBV4-1 to TRBJ2-1, with 10 bases that match TRBD2. Germline lookup yields CDR1 MGHRA and CDR2 YSYEKL. This CDR3 is built from 20 residues. CDR3 DNA sequence: TGCGCCAGTAGCCAATCCGGGCAGCTAGCGGGGGTGGGGGCTTACAATGAGCAGTTCTCC. Translated: CASSQSGQLAGVGAYNEQFS.

Points on this clonotype: Since a much larger clone is just one base distant, this may be a read error. The rearrangement joins TRBV20-1 to TRBJ1-4, with 9 nucleotides matching TRBD1. This CDR3 has 14 residues. Germline V CDR1 and CDR2: DFQATT, SNEGSKA (reference sequence). The V and J ends lost 0 bases and 7 bases, in that order; junction bases with no gene match: 3. The CDR3 loop is CSARDGDRVEKLFF. DNA for the CDR3: TGCAGTGCTAGAGATGGGGACAGGGTTGAAAAACTGTTTTTT.

The chain combines TRBV10-2 with TRBJ2-1, with D unresolved. The V gene's germline CDR1 is WSHSY and CDR2 SAAADI. The CDR3 is made up of 13 amino acids. Here the CDR3 reads CDICETGLGEQFF. The CDR3 DNA is TGCGACATCTGCGAGACTGGCCTGGGTGAGCAGTTCTTC.

Worth noting for this clonotype: The missing conserved phenylalanine or tryptophan at the end of this CDR3 makes a read error likely. This CDR3 reads CVSRPWRGDSTGELFS. The CDR3 bases are TGTGTCAGCAGACCCTGGCGGGGTGATTCTACCGGGGAGCTGTTTTCT. This chain joins TRBV6-5 and TRBJ2-2; tentative D call: TRBD2 (6 bases). This CDR3 has 16 residues. CDR1 MNHEY and CDR2 SVGAGI come from the germline V gene.

This clonotype appeared once. V usage is TRBV29-1 and J usage is TRBJ2-5; perhaps D is TRBD1 or TRBD2 (5 bases each). Trimming left V 5 bases short and J 3 bases short, with 16 bases between. CDR1 and CDR2 (germline): SQVTM, ANQGSEA. The CDR3 covers 14 residues. In DNA, the CDR3 is TGCAGCGTTCGGGGCCCAGAGGCGAAAGAGACCCAGTACTTC. Protein product: CSVRGPEAKETQYF.

Points on this clonotype: Compared with germline, one end of the junction differs, possibly owing to a read error. V and J are TRBV5-6 and TRBJ1-1; a possible D gene is TRBD1 (5 bases). This CDR3 has 14 amino acids. From germline, CDR1 is SGHDT and CDR2 YYEEEE. CDR3 amino acids: CAGSLRQLNTEAFF. The CDR3 bases are TGTGCCGGCAGCTTGAGACAGCTTAACACTGAAGCTTTCTTT.

This chain connects TRBV28 to TRBJ2-3; TRBD1 or TRBD2 may be the D gene (6 bases each). There are 15 residues in the CDR3. Germline loops: CDR1 MDHEN, CDR2 SYDVKM. Trimming took off 5 bases at V and 4 bases at J, with 16 bases between the two ends. CDR3 sequence: CASSPPLGGPDTQYF. The CDR3, as DNA: TGTGCCAGCAGTCCCCCGTTGGGGGGCCCAGATACGCAGTATTTT.

About this clonotype itself: One end of the junction fails to match germline, which may point to a read error. The chain employs TRBV11-2 and TRBJ2-1; D is unclear. Germline CDR1 SGHAT, CDR2 FQNNGV. The CDR3 consists of 12 residues. This CDR3 is CASSLVFPPMIF. CDR3 bases: TGTGCCAGCAGCTTAGTGTTCCCCCCCATGATCTTC.

This clonotype came up many times. The chain is built from TRBV11-2 and TRBJ2-1; TRBD2 is a possible D gene (6 bases). Germline CDR1 reads SGHAT; CDR2 reads FQNNGV. V was cut by 3 bases and J by 12 bases, with 12 bases left in between. This CDR3 is 12 amino acids long. The CDR3 region has the DNA TGTGCCAGCAGCTTCGCTGGGACTCTGCAGTTCTTC. It codes for CASSFAGTLQFF.

This chain joins TRBV6-5 and TRBJ2-1, with D possibly TRBD2 on 6 matching bases. V was pared by 8 bases and J by 12 bases, with 20 bases between. CDR1 is MNHEY and CDR2 is SVGAGI in the germline V gene. The CDR3 has 13 amino acids. CDR3 loop: CASEQTRGGGQFF. CDR3 DNA: TGTGCCAGCGAACAGACGCGGGGCGGTGGGCAGTTCTTC.

About this clonotype itself: An end of the junction does not agree with germline; a read error may underlie this. The chain uses TRBV24-1 and TRBJ2-1; 12 nucleotides agree with TRBD2. The CDR3 is 18 amino acids. Germline CDR1 KGHDR, CDR2 SFDVKD. CDR3 sequence (DNA): TGTGCCACCAGCAAACTAGCGGGAGGCCATGACTCCTACGATGAGCAGTTCTTC. This encodes CATSKLAGGHDSYDEQFF.

Notes on this clonotype: The CDR3 end shows no conserved phenylalanine or tryptophan, and so a read error is likely. CDR3 nucleotides: TGTGCCAGCGGCCAGAACGACGGAAGCTCCTATAATTCACCCCTCCACCTT. It yields the protein CASGQNDGSSYNSPLHL. This chain joins TRBV13 and TRBJ1-6; D remains unclear. The germline V gene encodes CDR1 PRHDT and CDR2 FYEKMQ (reference sequence). Trimming removed 8 bases from V and 0 bases from J, with 17 bases in between. The CDR3 is 17 residues long.

Points on this clonotype: Compared with germline, one end of the junction differs, possibly owing to a read error. The chain couples TRBV11-3 to TRBJ2-1; D unresolved. CDR3 length: 15 amino acids. Germline lookup yields CDR1 SGHNT and CDR2 YENEEA. The CDR3 DNA sequence: TGTACCAGCAGCCCTAGTGGGGTAACATACAATGAGCAGTCCTTC. Translated: CTSSPSGVTYNEQSF.

Comment on this clonotype: A read error may be the cause here, since a much bigger clone is one base away. The J gene is TRBJ2-2, the V gene TRBV30; D perhaps matches TRBD1 (6 bases). The CDR3 contains 14 residues. Trimming removed 4 bases at V and 5 bases at J, with 14 bases between. Per germline, CDR1 GTSNPN and CDR2 SVGIG (reference sequence). The CDR3 coding sequence is TGTGCCTGGATCAAGGGGGAGAAGACCGGGGAGCTGTTTTTT. The encoded protein is CAWIKGEKTGELFF.